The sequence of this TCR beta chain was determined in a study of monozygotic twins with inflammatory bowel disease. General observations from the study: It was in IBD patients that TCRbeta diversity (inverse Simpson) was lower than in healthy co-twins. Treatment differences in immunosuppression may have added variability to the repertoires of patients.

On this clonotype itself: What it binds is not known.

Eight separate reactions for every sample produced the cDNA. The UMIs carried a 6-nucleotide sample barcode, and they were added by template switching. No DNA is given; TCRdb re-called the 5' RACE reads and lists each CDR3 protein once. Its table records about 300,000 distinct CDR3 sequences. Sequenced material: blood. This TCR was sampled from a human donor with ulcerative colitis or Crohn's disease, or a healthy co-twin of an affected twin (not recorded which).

The CDR3 spells CATSDDSFPTEAFF. V and J are TRBV24-1 and TRBJ1-1. CDR3 length: 14 amino acids. Germline loops: CDR1 KGHDR, CDR2 SFDVKD.